The following is a T cell receptor (beta chain) sequence with its context. It may be a read error: a sequence one base away is much more abundant. This record comes from a study of T cells in Graves' hyperthyroidism and ophthalmopathy. There are 12 residues in the CDR3. Trimming left V 6 bases short and J 3 bases short, with 9 bases between. Germline CDR1 reads MDHEN; CDR2 reads SYDVKM. Amplified TCR beta CDR3 regions derived from RNA transcripts. A set of HTBI primers served as the primers for a first-round RT-PCR of the TCR CDR3. Using its own MiXCR run on the multiplex PCR reads, TCRdb lists one record per CDR3 protein. This table holds approximately 600,000 distinct CDR3 sequences, more than 20% found once.

This clonotype was obtained from a man younger than 45 with Graves' ophthalmopathy. This rearrangement joins TRBV28 to TRBJ2-7; D is undetermined. The sequencing input was blood. This CDR3 reads CASRSFLYEQYF. The CDR3 DNA follows: TGTGCCAGCAGAAGCTTCCTCTACGAGCAGTACTTC.